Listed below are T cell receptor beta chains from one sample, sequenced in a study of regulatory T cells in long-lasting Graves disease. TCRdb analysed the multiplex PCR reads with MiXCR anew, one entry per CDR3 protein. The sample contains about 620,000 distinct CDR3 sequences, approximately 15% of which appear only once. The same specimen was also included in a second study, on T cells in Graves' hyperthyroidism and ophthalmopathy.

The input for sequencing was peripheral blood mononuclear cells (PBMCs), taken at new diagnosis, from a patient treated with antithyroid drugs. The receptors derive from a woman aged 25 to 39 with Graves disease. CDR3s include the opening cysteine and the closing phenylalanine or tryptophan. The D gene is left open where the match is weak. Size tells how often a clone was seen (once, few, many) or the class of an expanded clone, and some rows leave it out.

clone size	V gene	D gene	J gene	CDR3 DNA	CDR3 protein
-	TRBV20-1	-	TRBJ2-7	TGCAGTGCTAGAGATCCGCCGGCAGGGATCGGGGAGCAGTACTTC	CSARDPPAGIGEQYF
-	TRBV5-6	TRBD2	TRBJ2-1	TGTGCCAGCAGCTCACCGGGACTAGTTCCCGATGAGCAGTTCTTC	CASSSPGLVPDEQFF
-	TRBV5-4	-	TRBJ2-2	TGTGCCAGCAGCTTTACACCCAACACCGGGGAGCTGTTTTTT	CASSFTPNTGELFF
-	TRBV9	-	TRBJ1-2	TGTGCCAGCAGCGTAGAGGTGTTGGACGTCGATGGCTACACCTTC	CASSVEVLDVDGYTF
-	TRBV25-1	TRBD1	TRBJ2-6	TGTGCCAATCCGGGACAGGGCTTAAGTGGGGCCAACGTCCTGACTTTC	CANPGQGLSGANVLTF
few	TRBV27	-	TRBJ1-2	TGTGCCAGCAGTTTCCTAACCTGCCCCGGGACCTATACCGGTTTATGCGGCTACACCTTC	CASSFLTCPGTYTGLCGYTF
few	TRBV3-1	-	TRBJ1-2	TGTGCCAGCAGCCAAGAATCGGTCGGACGGACCTACACCTTC	CASSQESVGRTYTF
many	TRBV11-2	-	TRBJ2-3	TGTGCCAGCAGGTACACAGATACGCAGTATTTT	CASRYTDTQYF
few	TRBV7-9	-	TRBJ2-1	TGTGCCAGCAGCCCAGGGCCGGCGAGAACCAATGAGCAGTTCTTC	CASSPGPARTNEQFF
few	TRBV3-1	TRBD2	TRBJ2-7	TGTGCCAGCAGCCATGGGACTAGGCTCGGTAGAAGTTCCTACGAGCAGTACTTC	CASSHGTRLGRSSYEQYF
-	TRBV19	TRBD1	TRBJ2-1	TGTGCCAGTAGTACTGCAGGGGGCGATGAGCAGTTCTTC	CASSTAGGDEQFF
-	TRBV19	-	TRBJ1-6	TGTGCCAGTTACACAGGACGAGAGAATTCACCCCTCCACTTT	CASYTGRENSPLHF
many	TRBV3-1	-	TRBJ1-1	TGTGCCAGCAGCCAAGCTCAGGGTCGAACTGAAGCTTTCTTT	CASSQAQGRTEAFF
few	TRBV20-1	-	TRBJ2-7	TGCGGTGCAAGGGGCAGGTTTTCCTACGAGCAGTACTTC	CGARGRFSYEQYF
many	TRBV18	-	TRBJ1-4	TGTGCCAGCTCACCTGGGCACCTTAATGAAAAACTGTTTTTT	CASSPGHLNEKLFF
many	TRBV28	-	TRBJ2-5	TGTGCCAGCAGTTCCGGGACACAACAAGAGACCCAGTACTTC	CASSSGTQQETQYF
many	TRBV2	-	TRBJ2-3	TGTGCCAGCAGTGAAAGAAGAGCAGATACGCAGTATTTT	CASSERRADTQYF
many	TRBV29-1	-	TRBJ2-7	TGCAGCGTTCGGGGCAGGATGATTAACGAGCAGTACTTC	CSVRGRMINEQYF
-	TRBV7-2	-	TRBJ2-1	TGTGCCAGCAGCTTTTTTGGGGGATCCTACAATGAGCAGTTCTTC	CASSFFGGSYNEQFF
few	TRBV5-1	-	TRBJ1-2	TGCGCCAGCAGCTTAGAGAGGGGCGGCGGCTACACCTTC	CASSLERGGGYTF
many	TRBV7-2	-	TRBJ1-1	TGTGCCAGCAGCCTCACCACAGGGACGGGGAACACTGAAGCTTTCTTT	CASSLTTGTGNTEAFF
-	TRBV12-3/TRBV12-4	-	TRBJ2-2	TGTGCCAGCAGCAGGGACTTCCCGTACATAACCGGGGAGCTGTTTTTT	CASSRDFPYITGELFF
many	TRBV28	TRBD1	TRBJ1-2	TGTGCCAGCAGGGGACAGGATGGTGGCTACACCTTC	CASRGQDGGYTF
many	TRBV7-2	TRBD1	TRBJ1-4	TGTGCCAGCAGCTTAGAGGTCAGGGGGCAGGCTAATGAAAAACTGTTTTTT	CASSLEVRGQANEKLFF
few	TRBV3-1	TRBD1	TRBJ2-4	TGTGCCAGCAGCCCTAAGGGACAGGACAAAAACATTCAGTACTTC	CASSPKGQDKNIQYF
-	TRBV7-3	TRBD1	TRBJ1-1	TGTGCCAGCAGCCCCGGGACAGGCCAATCTGAAGCTTTCTTT	CASSPGTGQSEAFF
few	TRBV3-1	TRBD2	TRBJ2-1	TGTGCCAGCAGCCAGTCCCTAGCGGGAGTTTCCAAAGGGTCCTACAATGAGCAGTTCTTC	CASSQSLAGVSKGSYNEQFF
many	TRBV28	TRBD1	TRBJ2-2	TGTGCCAGCAGTCGGGACAGGGGGACAGGCACCGGGGAGCTGTTTTTT	CASSRDRGTGTGELFF
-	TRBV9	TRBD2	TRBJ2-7	TGTGCCAGCAGCGTAGGGGGACTAGCCCACTCCTACGAGCAGTACTTC	CASSVGGLAHSYEQYF
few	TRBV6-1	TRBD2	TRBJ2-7	TGTGCCAGCAGTCCAAGACTAGCGGCCCCCTACGAGCAGTACTTC	CASSPRLAAPYEQYF
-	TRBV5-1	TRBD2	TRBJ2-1	TGCGCCAGCAGCTTGACACTAGCGGCGAATGAGCAGTTCTTC	CASSLTLAANEQFF
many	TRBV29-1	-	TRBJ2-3	TGCAGCGTCACCGGGACAAAGAGCACAGATACGCAGTATTTT	CSVTGTKSTDTQYF
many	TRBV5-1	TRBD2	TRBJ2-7	TGCGCCAGCAGCTTGCTTAGCGGGAGCTACGAGCAGTACTTC	CASSLLSGSYEQYF
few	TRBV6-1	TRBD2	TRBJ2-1	TGTGCCAGCGCCGGGACTAGCCCCTACAATGAGCAGTTCTTC	CASAGTSPYNEQFF